These 22 T cell receptor beta chains were all obtained from the same sample, sequenced in a study of cytomegalovirus exposure and HLA in healthy donors. The protocol was immunoSEQ multiplex PCR, while the TCRdb copy is restricted to in-frame clones and leaves out a portion. The sample consists of 90,000 to 130,000 clones, around 95% of them appearing once. The sequenced sample consisted of PBMCs. All receptors come from a woman under 30 in good health and CMV-seronegative.

V gene TRBV7-8 combines with J gene TRBJ2-1; D is undetermined. Germline V CDR1 and CDR2: SGHVS, FQNEAQ. V lost 1 base and J lost 3, with 4 bases in between. This CDR3 has 13 amino acids. CDR3 loop: CASSLVGYNEQFF. The CDR3 nucleotides are TGTGCCAGCAGCTTAGTCGGCTACAATGAGCAGTTCTTC.

The gene calls are TRBV6-5 and TRBJ1-5; D call uncertain. Germline CDR1 MNHEY, CDR2 SVGAGI. V dropped 0 bases and J dropped 7 bases, with 10 bases sitting between them. This CDR3 comprises 14 residues. CDR3 sequence reads: CASSYSSGAQPQHF. DNA for the CDR3: TGTGCCAGCAGTTACTCGAGCGGCGCGCAGCCCCAGCATTTT.

The chain carries TRBV29-1 and TRBJ2-3; 8 nucleotides align to TRBD2. Germline V gives CDR1 SQVTM, CDR2 ANQGSEA. The CDR3 runs 13 residues. With V trimmed by 8 bases and J by 6 bases, 10 bases remained unmatched. In DNA, the CDR3 is TGCAGCTTCCGGGGGGGTCTCACTGATACGCAGTATTTT. As protein: CSFRGGLTDTQYF.

The chain recombines TRBV30 with TRBJ1-1; D may be TRBD1 (5 bases). V was clipped by 4 bases and J by 3 bases, with 15 bases between them. CDR1 and CDR2 from the germline V gene are GTSNPN and SVGIG (reference sequence). CDR3 length equals 14 residues. CDR3 amino acids: CAWTLGAGYTEAFF. In DNA form, the CDR3 reads TGTGCCTGGACCCTTGGGGCAGGGTACACTGAAGCTTTCTTT.

The chain employs TRBV4-2 and TRBJ2-5; D perhaps matches TRBD1 (5 bases). CDR1 and CDR2 from the germline V gene are LGHNA and YNFKEQ. The CDR3 extends over 13 amino acids. Trimming took off 1 base at V and 3 bases at J, with 6 bases between the two ends. CDR3 protein: CASSQGQKETQYF. CDR3 coding DNA: TGTGCCAGCAGCCAAGGACAGAAAGAGACCCAGTACTTC.

This clone was picked up one time. This chain connects TRBV2 to TRBJ2-1; D uncertain. This CDR3 is 15 amino acids long. V lost 5 bases and J 2 bases, leaving 13 bases between the germline ends. Germline V gene sequence: CDR1 SNHLY, CDR2 FYNNEI. The CDR3 sequence: CASSYRLNPYNEQFF. The CDR3 DNA reads as TGTGCCAGCAGTTATAGACTCAACCCCTACAATGAGCAGTTCTTC.

V is TRBV10-3 and J is TRBJ2-1, with 7 bases fitting TRBD1. The V segment lost 3 bases and the J segment 3 bases; nucleotides outside the gene matches: 5. CDR3 length: 15 amino acids. Germline V gene lookup returns CDR1 ENHRY and CDR2 SYGVKD. The CDR3 sequence: CAISDRQGLYNEQFF. The CDR3 bases are TGTGCCATCAGTGACCGACAGGGTCTCTACAATGAGCAGTTCTTC.

This chain joins TRBV19 and TRBJ2-1; 8 nucleotides agree with TRBD2. From germline, CDR1 is LNHDA and CDR2 SQIVND (reference sequence). Trimming cost V 5 bases and J 9 bases; bases outside gene matches: 15. CDR3 length equals 16 residues. CDR3 region: CASSDLRGGGRSEQFF. The CDR3 DNA reads as TGTGCCAGTAGTGACCTGAGGGGCGGGGGGCGCAGTGAGCAGTTCTTC.

The chain uses TRBV6-1 and TRBJ2-5; possible D gene TRBD1, 5 bases. The CDR3 runs to 13 residues. Trimming left V 5 bases short and J 2 bases short, with 9 bases between. The germline CDR1 and CDR2 sequences are MNHNS and SASEGT. In DNA, the CDR3 is TGTGCCAGCAGTAAGACAGAACAAGAGACCCAGTACTTC. Encoded protein: CASSKTEQETQYF.

This chain uses TRBV4-1 with TRBJ2-7; TRBD2 is a possible D gene (6 bases). Germline V gene sequence: CDR1 MGHRA, CDR2 YSYEKL. Trimming pared 3 bases from V and 2 bases from J, leaving 11 bases between. The length of the CDR3 is 14 residues. CDR3 bases: TGCGCCAGCAGCCATTCCGGGAGCCCCTACGAGCAGTACTTC. It specifies CASSHSGSPYEQYF.

V usage is TRBV15 and J usage is TRBJ1-2, with D hard to call. Germline V gene sequence: CDR1 LNHNV, CDR2 YYDKDF (reference sequence). Trimming took off 0 bases at V and 4 bases at J, with 12 bases between the two ends. The CDR3 is made up of 15 amino acids. The DNA of the CDR3 is TGTGCCACCAGCAGAGATCCAGCAGGAACCTATGGCTACACCTTC. Amino acids: CATSRDPAGTYGYTF. Full variable domain (remainder filled in from reference TRBV15 and TRBJ1-2): DAMVIQNPRYQVTQFGKPVTLSCSQTLNHNVMYWYQQKSSQAPKLLFHYYDKDFNNEADTPDNFQSRRPNTSFCFLDIRSPGLGDTAMYLCATSRDPAGTYGYTFGSGTRLTVV.

The V and J genes are TRBV7-2 and TRBJ1-5, with D tentatively TRBD1 (5 bases). Between the trimmed V and J ends, which lost 5 bases and 0 bases, there was a span of 11 bases. The CDR3 is 15 residues long. From germline, CDR1 is SGHTA and CDR2 FQGNSA. CDR3 amino acids: CASSPDRNSNQPQHF. CDR3 in DNA: TGTGCCAGCAGCCCCGACAGAAATAGCAATCAGCCCCAGCATTTT.

This chain links TRBV21-1 with TRBJ1-3; the table's D call of TRBD1 was not tested on the DNA. TRBV21-1 corresponds to a pseudogene. CDR3 length equals 19 residues. The DNA for the CDR3 is TGTGCCAGCAGCAAAGGGGCAGGAAGACAGGGGGCTAGTGGAAACACCATATATTTT. Amino acids: CASSKGAGRQGASGNTIYF.

This clone showed up just once. The rearrangement links TRBV25-1 to TRBJ2-5; D is perhaps TRBD1 (6 bases). This CDR3 has 15 amino acids. CDR1 is MGHDK, CDR2 SYGVNS, per germline. V dropped 4 bases and J dropped 2 bases, with 14 bases sitting between them. CDR3 bases: TGTGCCAGCAGTGCCCTGGGGCAGGGGCAAGAGACCCAGTACTTC. Residues: CASSALGQGQETQYF. Using reference TRBV25-1 and TRBJ2-5 for the parts outside the CDR3, the full variable domain is EADIYQTPRYLVIGTGKKITLECSQTMGHDKMYWYQQDPGMELHLIHYSYGVNSTEKGDLSSESTVSRIRTEHFPLTLESARPSHTSQYLCASSALGQGQETQYFGPGTRLLVL.

This clone was counted a few times. CDR3 nucleotide sequence: TGTGCCAGCAGTCAAGGGGAAAAGGGACAGGGTAATGAAAAACTGTTTTTT. Translated, it gives CASSQGEKGQGNEKLFF. J is TRBJ1-4 and V is TRBV6-1, with 9 bases matching TRBD1. V shed 5 bases and J 4 bases; nucleotides not matched to a gene: 11. Looked up from germline, CDR1 is MNHNS and CDR2 is SASEGT. The length of the CDR3 is 17 residues.

This chain joins TRBV5-1 and TRBJ2-3; 10 bases match TRBD1. Trimming at V came to 4 bases and at J to 5 bases, leaving 10 bases not matched to a gene. Germline V gives CDR1 SGHRS, CDR2 YFSETQ. The CDR3 extends over 16 amino acids. CDR3: CASSTGQGGMEDTQYF. The CDR3, as DNA: TGCGCCAGCAGCACCGGACAGGGGGGTATGGAAGATACGCAGTATTTT.

Only a few counts were recorded for this clone. This sequence joins TRBV6-5 and TRBJ1-6; 9 nucleotides agree with TRBD1. The CDR3 is 16 amino acids. J was trimmed by 6 bases and V by 4 bases; bases with no gene match: 7. The germline V gene encodes CDR1 MNHEY and CDR2 SVGAGI. The CDR3 region is CASSSSQGARNSPLHF. CDR3 nucleotides: TGTGCCAGCAGTTCCTCACAGGGGGCTCGTAATTCACCCCTCCACTTT.

The V and J genes are TRBV5-1 and TRBJ1-2, with 7 bases matching TRBD1. CDR1 and CDR2 from the germline V gene are SGHRS and YFSETQ. Unmatched junction bases numbered 4, after V lost 0 bases and J lost 5 bases. There are 14 residues in the CDR3. CDR3 protein: CASSLGDSSYGYTF. The CDR3 bases are TGCGCCAGCAGCTTGGGGGACAGCTCATATGGCTACACCTTC.

V and J are TRBV7-8 and TRBJ2-1, with 12 bases fitting TRBD2. Germline lookup yields CDR1 SGHVS and CDR2 FQNEAQ. V gave up 3 bases and J gave up 7 bases; unmatched junction bases: 4. CDR3 size: 15 residues. CDR3 sequence reads: CASSFVTSGGNEQFF. The CDR3 DNA reads TGTGCCAGCAGCTTCGTGACTAGCGGGGGAAATGAGCAGTTCTTC. Full variable domain (outside the CDR3, taken from reference TRBV7-8 and TRBJ2-1): GAGVSQSPRYKVAKRGQDVALRCDPISGHVSLFWYQQALGQGPEFLTYFQNEAQLDKSGLPSDRFFAERPEGSVSTLKIQRTQQEDSAVYLCASSFVTSGGNEQFFGPGTRLTVL.

The V call is TRBV2, the J call TRBJ2-5; 15 bases align to TRBD2. Germline trimming cut 4 bases from V and 7 bases from J; bases unmatched to any gene: 10. The CDR3 extends over 17 amino acids. CDR1 and CDR2 (germline): SNHLY, FYNNEI. Here the CDR3 DNA reads TGTGCCAGCAGTGGGTGGACTAGCGGGGGGGAACGAGGGACCCAGTACTTC. This sequence encodes CASSGWTSGGERGTQYF.

The chain joins TRBV9 to TRBJ2-1; 8 bases agree with TRBD2. CDR1 SGDLS and CDR2 YYNGEE come from the germline V gene. Losses at the gene ends were 0 bases for V and 1 base for J; bases not matched to a gene: 3. The CDR3 spans 16 residues. The CDR3 coding sequence is TGTGCCAGCAGCGTAGGGCTAGCGGGTTCCTACAATGAGCAGTTCTTC. Protein product: CASSVGLAGSYNEQFF.

V and J are TRBV29-1 and TRBJ2-7, with 12 bases that match TRBD2. V gave up 7 bases and J gave up 5 bases; unmatched junction bases: 6. The CDR3 spans 13 residues. Germline CDR1 is SQVTM and CDR2 is ANQGSEA. CDR3 coding DNA: TGCAGCGCCGGACTAGCGGGGATCAACGAGCAGTACTTC. This sequence encodes CSAGLAGINEQYF.